These T cell receptor beta chains were read from a single sample in a study of T cells in Graves' hyperthyroidism and ophthalmopathy. A single record per CDR3 protein comes from TCRdb applying MiXCR to the multiplex PCR reads. The sample lists hundreds of thousands of distinct CDR3 sequences; roughly a sixth were seen once. The sample was blood. Receptors originate from a woman aged 50 to 60 with Graves' hyperthyroidism that later progressed to Graves' ophthalmopathy. CDR3s include the opening cysteine and the closing phenylalanine or tryptophan. Each record gives: J gene, clone size, V gene, D gene, CDR3 protein, CDR3 DNA. A D gene is named only where the DNA matches it firmly. The size entry is marked missing in some rows and otherwise reads once, few, many or a size class.

j_gene: TRBJ2-1
abundance: few
v_gene: TRBV6-2/TRBV6-3
d_gene: NA
CDR3aa: CASRHTSQSSYNEQFF
CDR3nt: TGTGCCAGCAGACATACTAGCCAAAGCTCCTACAATGAGCAGTTCTTC

j_gene: TRBJ1-4
abundance: few
v_gene: TRBV18
d_gene: TRBD1
CDR3aa: CASSPGQGPLTNEKLFF
CDR3nt: TGTGCCAGCTCGCCAGGACAGGGGCCGTTAACTAATGAAAAACTGTTTTTT

j_gene: TRBJ2-1
abundance: many
v_gene: TRBV11-2
d_gene: NA
CDR3aa: CASSSDWDMLRGAFF
CDR3nt: TGTGCCAGCAGCTCTGATTGGGACATGTTACGCGGAGCGTTCTTC

j_gene: TRBJ1-1
abundance: NA
v_gene: TRBV9
d_gene: NA
CDR3aa: CASSVSVRGGLNTEAFF
CDR3nt: TGTGCCAGCAGCGTTTCGGTGAGGGGGGGGCTGAACACTGAAGCTTTCTTT

j_gene: TRBJ2-3
abundance: NA
v_gene: TRBV7-9
d_gene: NA
CDR3aa: CASGRADTQYF
CDR3nt: TGTGCCAGCGGTCGCGCAGATACGCAGTATTTT

j_gene: TRBJ1-1
abundance: many
v_gene: TRBV12-3/TRBV12-4
d_gene: TRBD1
CDR3aa: CASSVRTGQDTEAFF
CDR3nt: TGTGCCAGCAGTGTCCGGACAGGGCAGGACACTGAAGCTTTCTTT

j_gene: TRBJ1-5
abundance: few
v_gene: TRBV12-3/TRBV12-4
d_gene: NA
CDR3aa: CASSPPGEGHQPQHF
CDR3nt: TGTGCCAGCAGCCCCCCGGGGGAGGGTCATCAGCCCCAGCATTTT

j_gene: TRBJ1-1
abundance: few
v_gene: TRBV3-1
d_gene: TRBD1
CDR3aa: CASSHDRAAFF
CDR3nt: TGTGCCAGCAGCCACGACAGGGCGGCTTTCTTT

j_gene: TRBJ1-2
abundance: few
v_gene: TRBV10-3
d_gene: TRBD1
CDR3aa: CAINSGQGRGGYGYTF
CDR3nt: TGTGCCATCAATAGCGGACAGGGACGAGGTGGCTATGGCTACACCTTC

j_gene: TRBJ1-5
abundance: few
v_gene: TRBV10-2
d_gene: NA
CDR3aa: CASSDHNRYSNQPQHF
CDR3nt: TGCGCCAGCAGCGACCACAACAGATATAGCAATCAGCCCCAGCATTTT

j_gene: TRBJ2-7
abundance: NA
v_gene: TRBV12-3/TRBV12-4
d_gene: NA
CDR3aa: CASTQSQGTYEQYF
CDR3nt: TGTGCCAGCACTCAAAGCCAAGGAACCTACGAGCAGTACTTC

j_gene: TRBJ2-6
abundance: few
v_gene: TRBV6-5
d_gene: NA
CDR3aa: CASSWKGGSSGANVLTF
CDR3nt: TGTGCCAGCAGTTGGAAAGGGGGTAGCTCTGGGGCCAACGTCCTGACTTTC

j_gene: TRBJ2-4
abundance: few
v_gene: TRBV4-1
d_gene: NA
CDR3aa: CASSQGLGSIRYF
CDR3nt: TGCGCCAGCAGCCAGGGGCTTGGGAGCATTCGGTACTTC

j_gene: TRBJ1-2
abundance: NA
v_gene: TRBV3-1
d_gene: NA
CDR3aa: CASSQDLGEEYGYTF
CDR3nt: TGTGCCAGCAGCCAAGATTTGGGGGAGGAGTATGGCTACACCTTC

j_gene: TRBJ1-1
abundance: NA
v_gene: TRBV20-1
d_gene: NA
CDR3aa: CSARDFKEDTEAFF
CDR3nt: TGCAGTGCTAGAGATTTTAAGGAGGACACTGAAGCTTTCTTT

j_gene: TRBJ1-5
abundance: few
v_gene: TRBV20-1
d_gene: NA
CDR3aa: CSASDGGGLQPQHF
CDR3nt: TGCAGTGCTAGTGATGGTGGGGGGCTTCAGCCCCAGCATTTT

j_gene: TRBJ1-2
abundance: NA
v_gene: TRBV7-9
d_gene: NA
CDR3aa: CASRHEGYGYTF
CDR3nt: TGTGCCAGCAGGCATGAGGGTTATGGCTACACCTTC

j_gene: TRBJ2-7
abundance: many
v_gene: TRBV18
d_gene: TRBD1
CDR3aa: CASSPQGAVQYF
CDR3nt: TGTGCCAGCTCACCCCAGGGGGCGGTGCAGTACTTC

j_gene: TRBJ2-7
abundance: many
v_gene: TRBV5-1
d_gene: TRBD1
CDR3aa: CASSRDRGRNDEQYF
CDR3nt: TGCGCCAGCAGCCGAGACAGGGGGCGTAACGACGAGCAGTACTTC

j_gene: TRBJ2-1
abundance: many
v_gene: TRBV30
d_gene: NA
CDR3aa: CAWSIGGGGAEQFF
CDR3nt: TGTGCCTGGAGTATTGGAGGGGGAGGCGCTGAGCAGTTCTTC

j_gene: TRBJ2-3
abundance: many
v_gene: TRBV20-1
d_gene: NA
CDR3aa: CSARWEMITDTQYF
CDR3nt: TGCAGTGCTAGATGGGAGATGATCACAGATACGCAGTATTTT

j_gene: TRBJ2-2
abundance: few
v_gene: TRBV12-3/TRBV12-4
d_gene: TRBD2
CDR3aa: CASSRLLAGGGISGELFF
CDR3nt: TGTGCCAGCAGCCGTTTGTTAGCGGGGGGGGGGATATCCGGGGAGCTGTTTTTT

j_gene: TRBJ1-1
abundance: NA
v_gene: TRBV6-1
d_gene: NA
CDR3aa: CASSEITGRNTEAFF
CDR3nt: TGTGCCAGCAGTGAAATTACAGGGCGGAACACTGAAGCTTTCTTT